These 10 T cell receptor beta chains came from one sample sequenced in a study of blood T cell repertoires in COVID-19. Produced via immunoSEQ multiplex PCR; TCRdb's table is partial and in-frame only. The data show 230,000 or so clones, approximately 81% seen once. The sequenced sample was PBMCs or T cells enriched from blood (not recorded which). All receptors derive from a woman between 50 and 59 years old who had been exposed to COVID-19.

This clone was seen more than once but under ten times. Here the CDR3 reads CASSIGSPAGANVLTF. The CDR3 nucleotides are TGTGCCAGTAGTATAGGATCGCCGGCTGGGGCCAACGTCCTGACTTTC. The genes are TRBV19 and TRBJ2-6; no reliable D call. This CDR3 comprises 16 residues. The V end was cut by 1 base, the J end by 2 bases, with 9 bases between. Germline V gene data show CDR1 as LNHDA and CDR2 as SQIVND (reference sequence).

The chain carries TRBV7-2 and TRBJ1-1; no clear D gene. Trimming took 3 bases from V and 1 from J, leaving 3 bases between them. The CDR3 contains 12 residues. The germline gives CDR1 SGHTA, CDR2 FQGNSA. CDR3 sequence: CASSFRNTEAFF. CDR3 in DNA: TGTGCCAGCAGCTTTCGGAACACTGAAGCTTTCTTT. Looking up the rest from reference TRBV7-2 and TRBJ1-1 gives the full variable domain: GAGVSQSPSNKVTEKGKDVELRCDPISGHTALYWYRQSLGQGLEFLIYFQGNSAPDKSGLPSDRFSAERTGGSVSTLTIQRTQQEDSAVYLCASSFRNTEAFFGQGTRLTVV.

The V and J genes are TRBV5-1 and TRBJ2-5; 8 bases agree with TRBD1. In germline, CDR1 is SGHRS, CDR2 YFSETQ. The CDR3 is made up of 15 amino acids. After removal of 0 bases from V and 2 bases from J, the junction contained 3 bases not matched to a gene. CDR3 sequence (DNA): TGCGCCAGCAGCTTGGCGGACAGGGCGCAAGAGACCCAGTACTTC. Amino acid sequence: CASSLADRAQETQYF.

The rearrangement links TRBV7-8 to TRBJ1-4, with TRBD1 matching 8 bases. The CDR3 runs 17 residues. CDR1 is SGHVS and CDR2 is FQNEAQ in the germline V gene. V lost 5 bases to trimming and J lost 4 bases; unmatched junction nucleotides: 12. CDR3 DNA sequence: TGTGCCAGCAGCCCTTACCGCGGGACAGGCGTTAATGAAAAACTGTTTTTT. Protein sequence: CASSPYRGTGVNEKLFF.

The chain carries TRBV28 and TRBJ2-7; D gene unclear. The CDR3 extends over 15 amino acids. V lost 2 bases to trimming and J lost 6 bases, with 17 bases between them. Germline V gene lookup returns CDR1 MDHEN and CDR2 SYDVKM. The CDR3 coding sequence is TGTGCCAGCAGTTTAGGCGTCGGCCGACCGGGCGAGCAGTACTTC. Its translation is CASSLGVGRPGEQYF.

This chain links TRBV11-2 with TRBJ2-2; D call uncertain. V shed 3 bases and J shed 4 bases, with 12 bases lying between them. CDR1 SGHAT and CDR2 FQNNGV come from the germline V gene. This CDR3 is built from 15 residues. This CDR3 is CASSFLGAATGELFF. The DNA of the CDR3 is TGTGCCAGCAGCTTTCTAGGTGCGGCCACCGGGGAGCTGTTTTTT. Full variable domain (remainder filled in from reference TRBV11-2 and TRBJ2-2): EAGVAQSPRYKIIEKRQSVAFWCNPISGHATLYWYQQILGQGPKLLIQFQNNGVVDDSQLPKDRFSAERLKGVDSTLKIQPAKLEDSAVYLCASSFLGAATGELFFGEGSRLTVL.

The rearrangement joins TRBV6-5 to TRBJ2-1; the D gene is possibly TRBD1 (6 bases). The CDR3 extends over 14 amino acids. V was trimmed by 0 bases and J by 5 bases, leaving 8 bases between them. The germline gives CDR1 MNHEY, CDR2 SVGAGI. The CDR3 DNA sequence: TGTGCCAGCAGTTACTCAGGGGGTCACAATGAGCAGTTCTTC. Translating it yields CASSYSGGHNEQFF.

The chain employs TRBV15 and TRBJ2-5, with 15 bases that match TRBD2. J was trimmed by 5 bases and V by 0 bases; bases with no gene match: 16. From germline, CDR1 is LNHNV and CDR2 YYDKDF (reference sequence). This CDR3 has 21 residues. CDR3 sequence: CATSRDDRLGLAGGPGETQYF. The CDR3 DNA reads as TGTGCCACCAGCAGAGACGATCGACTCGGACTAGCGGGGGGGCCAGGGGAGACCCAGTACTTC.

This clone was recorded only once. V is TRBV4-1 and J is TRBJ2-2; D remains ambiguous. This CDR3 region has 13 residues. Trimming stripped 2 bases from V and 6 bases from J, with 7 bases between. Germline loops: CDR1 MGHRA, CDR2 YSYEKL. The CDR3 DNA reads as TGCGCCAGCAGCCAACACGAGGCCGGGGAGCTGTTTTTT. It is translated as CASSQHEAGELFF.

V usage is TRBV4-1 and J usage is TRBJ1-6; TRBD1 matches at 10 bases. The CDR3 runs 17 residues. V shed 3 bases, J shed 4 bases, and the junction held 6 bases outside the gene matches. CDR1 MGHRA and CDR2 YSYEKL come from the germline V gene. The CDR3, as DNA: TGCGCCAGCAGCCAGGACAGGGGGGAAAATTATAATTCACCCCTCCACTTT. Translating it yields CASSQDRGENYNSPLHF.